This T cell receptor (beta chain) was sequenced in a study of CD8 T cells in ankylosing spondylitis. Findings and caveats of the study: Disease-linked clones were found to be CD8+ and relatively rare in peripheral blood. A TCR beta motif of several highly homologous variants seemed to mark ankylosing spondylitis blood. Significantly higher representation of disease-linked clones was reported for matched ankylosing spondylitis synovial fluid.

The CDR3 length is 13 residues. V dropped 1 base and J dropped 2 bases, with 9 bases sitting between them. CDR1 is DFQATT, CDR2 SNEGSKA, per germline (reference sequence). TCRdb independently ran MiXCR on the 5' RACE reads; one entry per CDR3 protein. Among 220,000 or so distinct CDR3 sequences listed, 15% to 20% were seen once. About this clonotype: Its antigen is not known.

What was sequenced was blood, either unsorted or a sorted T cell fraction (not recorded which). The TCR originated in a male donor with ankylosing spondylitis. V gene TRBV20-1 combines with J gene TRBJ2-7; D perhaps matches TRBD1 (5 bases). The CDR3: CSARVPGTYEQYF. The CDR3, as DNA: TGCAGTGCTAGAGTTCCAGGGACCTACGAGCAGTACTTC.